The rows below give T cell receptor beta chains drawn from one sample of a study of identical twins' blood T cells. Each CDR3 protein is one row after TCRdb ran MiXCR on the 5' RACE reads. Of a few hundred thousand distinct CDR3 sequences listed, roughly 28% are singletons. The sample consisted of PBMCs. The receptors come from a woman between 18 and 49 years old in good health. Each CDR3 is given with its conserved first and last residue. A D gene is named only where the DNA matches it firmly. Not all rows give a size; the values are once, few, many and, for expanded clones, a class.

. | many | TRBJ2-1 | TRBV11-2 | TGTGCCAGCAGCTTAGCCCATGAGCAGTTCTTC | CASSLAHEQFF
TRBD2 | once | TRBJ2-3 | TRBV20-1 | TGCAGTGCTAGACAGCGGGGGGCCAGGGATACGCAGTATTTT | CSARQRGARDTQYF
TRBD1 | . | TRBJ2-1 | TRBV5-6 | TGTGCCAGCAGCGAACGGACAGGGTCCTACAATGAGCAGTTCTTC | CASSERTGSYNEQFF
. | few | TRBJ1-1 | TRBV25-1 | TGTGCCAGCAGTCCCCCGGGGCGTAGTCCGACTGAAGCTTTCTTT | CASSPPGRSPTEAFF
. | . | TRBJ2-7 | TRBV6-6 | TGTGCCAGCAGCGCCCGCGGGGCCCTTTTTAGTCTGTACTTC | CASSARGALFSLYF
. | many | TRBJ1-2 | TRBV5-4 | TGTGCCAGCAGCTTACAGGGCTATGGCTACACCTTC | CASSLQGYGYTF
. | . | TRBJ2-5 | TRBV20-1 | TGCAGTGCTCAAAGGGAGACCCAGTACTTC | CSAQRETQYF
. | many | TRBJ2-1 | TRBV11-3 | TGTGCCAGCAGCTTAGACCCTATGTACAATGAGCAGTTCTTC | CASSLDPMYNEQFF
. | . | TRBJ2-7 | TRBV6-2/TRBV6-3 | TGTGCCAGCAGTTATGTCACCGGTACCTACGAGCAGTACTTC | CASSYVTGTYEQYF
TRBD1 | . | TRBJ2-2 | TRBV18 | TGTGCCAGCTCACCACCGACAGGGGATTACACCGGGGAGCTGTTTTTT | CASSPPTGDYTGELFF